The 3 T cell receptor beta chains given below trace back to one sample, sequenced in a study of naive and memory T cell subsets. The beta constant-region primer was an equimolar mix of two oligonucleotides covering TRBC1 and TRBC2. Nested alpha and beta constant-region primers with the SP2 primer drove four PCR rounds on ligated cDNA. From the UMI-ligation and nested PCR reads, TCRdb called clonotypes with MiXCR, one entry per CDR3 protein. The sample carries 95,000 to 150,000 distinct CDR3 sequences, 35% to 45% recorded once. The sequenced sample was central memory CD4+ T cells from blood. Receptors originate from a human donor in good health.

This clonotype was picked up a small number of times. The chain carries TRBV7-6 and TRBJ2-1; 9 bases are shared with TRBD2. Trimming at V came to 2 bases and at J to 4 bases, leaving 15 bases not matched to a gene. CDR1 SGHVS and CDR2 FNYEAQ come from the germline V gene. The CDR3 totals 19 residues. The CDR3 sequence is CASSLSSWLAGLSYNEQFF. The CDR3 bases are TGTGCCAGCAGCTTAAGTTCTTGGCTAGCGGGACTGAGTTACAATGAGCAGTTCTTC.

The V call is TRBV5-1, the J call TRBJ2-1; tentatively, D is TRBD1 (6 bases). Trimming stripped 1 base from V and 4 bases from J, with 9 bases between. This CDR3 has 14 residues. From germline, CDR1 is SGHRS and CDR2 YFSETQ. The CDR3 reads CASSLLTGYNEQFF. CDR3 DNA: TGCGCCAGCAGCTTGTTGACAGGATACAATGAGCAGTTCTTC.

This clonotype appeared a few times. The rearrangement uses TRBV18 and TRBJ2-4; the match to TRBD2 covers 8 bases. Looked up from germline, CDR1 is KGHSH and CDR2 is LQKENI. V shed 5 bases and J 5 bases; nucleotides not matched to a gene: 2. CDR3 length: 13 residues. The CDR3 DNA is TGTGCCAGCTCAGGGACTAGAGAAAACATTCAGTACTTC. Translating it yields CASSGTRENIQYF. Full variable domain (outside the CDR3, taken from reference TRBV18 and TRBJ2-4): NAGVMQNPRHLVRRRGQEARLRCSPMKGHSHVYWYRQLPEEGLKFMVYLQKENIIDESGMPKERFSAEFPKEGPSILRIQQVVRGDSAAYFCASSGTRENIQYFGAGTRLSVL.